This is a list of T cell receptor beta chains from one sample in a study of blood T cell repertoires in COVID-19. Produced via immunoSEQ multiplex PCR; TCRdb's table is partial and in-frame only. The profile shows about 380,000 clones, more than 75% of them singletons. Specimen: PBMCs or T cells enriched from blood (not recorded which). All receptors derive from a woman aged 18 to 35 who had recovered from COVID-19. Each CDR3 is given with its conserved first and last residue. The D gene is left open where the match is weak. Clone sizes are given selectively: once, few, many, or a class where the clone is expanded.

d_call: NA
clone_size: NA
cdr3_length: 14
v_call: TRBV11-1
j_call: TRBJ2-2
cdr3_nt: TGTGCCAGCAGCTTAAGTGGAGACGGTCGGGAGCTGTTTTTT
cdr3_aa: CASSLSGDGRELFF

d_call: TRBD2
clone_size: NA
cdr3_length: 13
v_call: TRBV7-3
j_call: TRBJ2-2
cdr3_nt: TGTGCCAGCAGCCAGGGAGGGACCGGGGAGCTGTTTTTT
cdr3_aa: CASSQGGTGELFF

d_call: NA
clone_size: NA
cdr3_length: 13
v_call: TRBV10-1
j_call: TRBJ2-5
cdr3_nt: TGCGCCAGTAAAGGTCGGGGACAAGAGACCCAGTACTTC
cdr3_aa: CASKGRGQETQYF

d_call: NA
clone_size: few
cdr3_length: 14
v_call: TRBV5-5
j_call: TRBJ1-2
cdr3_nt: TGTGCCAGCAGCGCGGGGCCGGGCTTCTATGGCTACACCTTC
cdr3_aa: CASSAGPGFYGYTF

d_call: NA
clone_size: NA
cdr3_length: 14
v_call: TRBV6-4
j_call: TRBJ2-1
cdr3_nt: TGTGCCAGCAGTGACCGCGGTAGCTCTGATGAGCAGTTCTTC
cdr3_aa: CASSDRGSSDEQFF

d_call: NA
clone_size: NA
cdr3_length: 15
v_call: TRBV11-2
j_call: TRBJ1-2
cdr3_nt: TGTGCCAGCAGCTTCAGCTCAGGGTGGAACTATGGCTACACCTTC
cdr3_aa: CASSFSSGWNYGYTF

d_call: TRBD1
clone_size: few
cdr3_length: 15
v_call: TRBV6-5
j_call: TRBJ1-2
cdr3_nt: TGTGCCAGCAGTTACGGGACAGGGAGCGGCTATGGCTACACCTTC
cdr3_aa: CASSYGTGSGYGYTF

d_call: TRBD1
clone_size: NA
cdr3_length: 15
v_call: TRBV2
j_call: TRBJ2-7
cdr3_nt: TGTGCCAGCAGTGAGCAGGCAGGGGGCTCCTACGAGCAGTACTTC
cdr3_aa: CASSEQAGGSYEQYF

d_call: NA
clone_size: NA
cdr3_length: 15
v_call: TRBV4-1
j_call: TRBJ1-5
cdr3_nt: TGCGCCAGCAGCATGTCGGGCGGGGGGGGGCAGCCCCAGCATTTT
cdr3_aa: CASSMSGGGGQPQHF

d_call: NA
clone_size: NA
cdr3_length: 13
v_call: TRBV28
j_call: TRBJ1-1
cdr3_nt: TGTGCCGGCAGTTTTAATCTGAACACTGAAGCTTTCTTT
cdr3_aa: CAGSFNLNTEAFF

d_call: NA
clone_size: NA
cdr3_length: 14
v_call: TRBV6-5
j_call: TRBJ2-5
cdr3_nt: TGTGCCAGCAGTTACACTGACTACCAAGAGACCCAGTACTTC
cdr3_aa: CASSYTDYQETQYF

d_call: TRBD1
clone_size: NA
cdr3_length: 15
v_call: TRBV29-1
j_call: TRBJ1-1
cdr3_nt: TGCAGCGCCGGGGGGCAGGGGGCAGCGAACACTGAAGCTTTCTTT
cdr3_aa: CSAGGQGAANTEAFF

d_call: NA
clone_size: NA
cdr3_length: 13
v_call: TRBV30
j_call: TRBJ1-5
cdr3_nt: TGTGCCTGGGACAGTGTTAGCAATCAGCCCCAGCATTTT
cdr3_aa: CAWDSVSNQPQHF

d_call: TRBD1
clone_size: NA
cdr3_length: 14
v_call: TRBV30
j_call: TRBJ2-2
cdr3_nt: TGTGCCTGGAGTGCCGGACAGGGAGTCGGGGAGCTGTTTTTT
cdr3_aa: CAWSAGQGVGELFF

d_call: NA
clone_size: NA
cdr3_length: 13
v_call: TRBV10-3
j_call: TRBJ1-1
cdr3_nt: TGTGCCATCAGAGGGTTGGAGGACACTGAAGCTTTCTTT
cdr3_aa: CAIRGLEDTEAFF

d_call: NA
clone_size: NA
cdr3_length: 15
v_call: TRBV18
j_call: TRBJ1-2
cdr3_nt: TGTGCCAGCTCACTCTCCACGGGACTTTACTATGGCTACACCTTC
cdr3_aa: CASSLSTGLYYGYTF

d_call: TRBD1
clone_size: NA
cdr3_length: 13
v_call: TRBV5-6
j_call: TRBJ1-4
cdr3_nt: TGTGCCAGCAGCTTGGACAGGGGCGAAAAACTGTTTTTT
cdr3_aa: CASSLDRGEKLFF

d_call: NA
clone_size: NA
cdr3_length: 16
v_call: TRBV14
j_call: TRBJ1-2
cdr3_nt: TGTGCCAGCAGCCAAGAAATTTCCCGGGGAATTATGATCTACACCTTC
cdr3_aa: CASSQEISRGIMIYTF

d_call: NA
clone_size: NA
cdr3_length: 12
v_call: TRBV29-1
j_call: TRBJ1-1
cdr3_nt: TGCAGCGTTGAGGGCCCAGAGGGTGAAGCTTTCTTT
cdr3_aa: CSVEGPEGEAFF

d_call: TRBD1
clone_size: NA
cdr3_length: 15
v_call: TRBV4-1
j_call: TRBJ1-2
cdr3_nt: TGCGCCAGCAGCAAATCCGGACAGGGGGACTATGGCTACACCTTC
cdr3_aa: CASSKSGQGDYGYTF

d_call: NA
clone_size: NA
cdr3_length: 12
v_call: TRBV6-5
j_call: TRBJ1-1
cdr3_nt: TGTGCCAGCAGTCCAGGCAACACTGAAGCTTTCTTT
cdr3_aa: CASSPGNTEAFF

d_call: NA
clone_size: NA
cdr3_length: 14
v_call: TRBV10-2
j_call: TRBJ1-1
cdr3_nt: TGCGCCAGCAGACAGGGATTCTTCAACACTGAAGCTTTCTTT
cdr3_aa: CASRQGFFNTEAFF

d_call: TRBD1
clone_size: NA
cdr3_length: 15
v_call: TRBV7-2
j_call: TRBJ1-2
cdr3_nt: TGTGCCAGCAGCTTAAGGACAGGGGAGGCTGCTGGCTACACCTTC
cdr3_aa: CASSLRTGEAAGYTF

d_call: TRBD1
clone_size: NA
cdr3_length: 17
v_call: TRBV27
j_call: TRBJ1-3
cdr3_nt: TGTGCCAGCAGTCGCGGGACAGGGGGTAACTCTGGAAACACCATATATTTT
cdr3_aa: CASSRGTGGNSGNTIYF

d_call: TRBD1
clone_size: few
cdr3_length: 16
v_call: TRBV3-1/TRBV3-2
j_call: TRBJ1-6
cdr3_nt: TGTGCCAGCAGCCTAGACAGGGGGCTAGGGGGGTCACCCCTCCACTTT
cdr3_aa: CASSLDRGLGGSPLHF

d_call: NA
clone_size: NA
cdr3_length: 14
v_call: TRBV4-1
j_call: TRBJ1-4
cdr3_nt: TGCGCCAGCAGCCAAGAAGGGGCGTATGAAAAACTGTTTTTT
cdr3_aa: CASSQEGAYEKLFF

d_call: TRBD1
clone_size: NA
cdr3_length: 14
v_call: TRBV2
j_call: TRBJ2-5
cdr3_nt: TGTGCCAGCAGTGAGTGGGACAGACAAGAGACCCAGTACTTC
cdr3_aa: CASSEWDRQETQYF

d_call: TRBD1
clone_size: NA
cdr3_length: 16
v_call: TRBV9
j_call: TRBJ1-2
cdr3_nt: TGTGCCAGCAGCGTCAAAGACAGGGCGTCGGCGAGTGGCTACACCTTC
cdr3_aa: CASSVKDRASASGYTF

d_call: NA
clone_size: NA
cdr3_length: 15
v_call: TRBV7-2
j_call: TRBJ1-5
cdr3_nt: TGTGCCAGCAGCTTAGAAGCGGGGGCATGGCAGCCCCAGCATTTT
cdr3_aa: CASSLEAGAWQPQHF

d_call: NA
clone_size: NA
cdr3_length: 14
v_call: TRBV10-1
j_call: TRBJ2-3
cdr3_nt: TGCGCCAGCAGTGAGCAGGTTTCGGGGGATACGCAGTATTTT
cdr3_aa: CASSEQVSGDTQYF

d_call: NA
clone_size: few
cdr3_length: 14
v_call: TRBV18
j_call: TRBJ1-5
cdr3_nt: TGTGCCAGCTCACGGTCTGGGCGGGATCAGCCCCAGCATTTT
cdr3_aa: CASSRSGRDQPQHF

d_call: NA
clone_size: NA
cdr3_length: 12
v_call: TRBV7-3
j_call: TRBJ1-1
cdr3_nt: TGTGCCAGCAGCATAGGACAGACTGAAGCTTTCTTT
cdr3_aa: CASSIGQTEAFF

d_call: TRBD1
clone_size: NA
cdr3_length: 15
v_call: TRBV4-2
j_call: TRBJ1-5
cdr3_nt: TGTGCCAGCAGCCAAGAGGGACAGGGGCAACAGCCCCAGCATTTT
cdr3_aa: CASSQEGQGQQPQHF

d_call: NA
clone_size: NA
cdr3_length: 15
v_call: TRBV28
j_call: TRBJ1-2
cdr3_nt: TGTGCCAGCAGTTCCCGGTGGGCCCTTAACTATGGCTACACCTTC
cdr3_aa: CASSSRWALNYGYTF

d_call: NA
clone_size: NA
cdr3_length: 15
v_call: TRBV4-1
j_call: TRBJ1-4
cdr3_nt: TGCGCCAGCAGCCAGTTACAGGCAACTAATGAAAAACTGTTTTTT
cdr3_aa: CASSQLQATNEKLFF

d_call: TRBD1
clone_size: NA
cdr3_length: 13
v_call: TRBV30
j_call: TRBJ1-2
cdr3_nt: TGTGCCTGGGTGCCGGGACAGACGTATGGCTACACCTTC
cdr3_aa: CAWVPGQTYGYTF

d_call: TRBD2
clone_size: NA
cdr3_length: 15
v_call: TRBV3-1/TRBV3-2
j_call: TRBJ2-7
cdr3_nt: TGTGCCAGCAGCCGGGGGGGACTCCCATACTACGAGCAGTACTTC
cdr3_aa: CASSRGGLPYYEQYF

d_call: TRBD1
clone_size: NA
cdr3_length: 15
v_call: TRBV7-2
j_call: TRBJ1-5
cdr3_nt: TGTGCCAGCAGCTCCGGACAGGGTCACAATCAGCCCCAGCATTTT
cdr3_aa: CASSSGQGHNQPQHF

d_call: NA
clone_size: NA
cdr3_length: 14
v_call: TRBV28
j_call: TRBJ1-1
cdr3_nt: TGTGCCAGCAGTTTTTGGGAGGGAACCACTGAAGCTTTCTTT
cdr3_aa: CASSFWEGTTEAFF

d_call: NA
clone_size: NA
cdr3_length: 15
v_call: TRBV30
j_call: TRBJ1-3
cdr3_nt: TGTGCCTGGAGTGTCGGACAGAGCTCTGGAAACACCATATATTTT
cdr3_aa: CAWSVGQSSGNTIYF

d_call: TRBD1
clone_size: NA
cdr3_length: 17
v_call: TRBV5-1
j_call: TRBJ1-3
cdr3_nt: TGCGCCAGCACCCCGACAGGGGGACTTAACTCTGGAAACACCATATATTTT
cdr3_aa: CASTPTGGLNSGNTIYF

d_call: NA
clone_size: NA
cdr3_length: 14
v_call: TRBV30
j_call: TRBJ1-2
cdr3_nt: TGTGCCTGGGGCGTTCCCAGACTTAACTATGGCTACACCTTC
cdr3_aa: CAWGVPRLNYGYTF

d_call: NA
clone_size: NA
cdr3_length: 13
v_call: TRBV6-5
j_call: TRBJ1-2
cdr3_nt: TGTGCCAGCAGCTCAACAGGGTACTATGGCTACACCTTC
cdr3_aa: CASSSTGYYGYTF

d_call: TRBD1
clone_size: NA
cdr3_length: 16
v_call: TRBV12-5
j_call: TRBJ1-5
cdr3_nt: TGTGCTAGTGGTATGGACAGGGGCGCTCGCAATCAGCCCCAGCATTTT
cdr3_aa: CASGMDRGARNQPQHF

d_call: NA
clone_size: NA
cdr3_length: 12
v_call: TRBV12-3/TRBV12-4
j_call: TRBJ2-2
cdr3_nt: TGTGCCAGCTCTGGGCGCACCGGGGAGCTGTTTTTT
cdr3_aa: CASSGRTGELFF

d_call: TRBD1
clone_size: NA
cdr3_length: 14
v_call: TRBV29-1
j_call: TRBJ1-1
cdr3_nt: TGCAGCGTCGCTAAGGGGACAGGTGGAACTGAAGCTTTCTTT
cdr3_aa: CSVAKGTGGTEAFF

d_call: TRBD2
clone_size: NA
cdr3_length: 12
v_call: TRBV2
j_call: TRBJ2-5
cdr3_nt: TGTGCCAGCAGTAGACTAGCGGAGACCCAGTACTTC
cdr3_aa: CASSRLAETQYF

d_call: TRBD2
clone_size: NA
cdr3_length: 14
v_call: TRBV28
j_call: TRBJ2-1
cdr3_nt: TGTGCCAGCAGTGGAGCTAGCGGGGAAAATGAGCAGTTCTTC
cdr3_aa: CASSGASGENEQFF

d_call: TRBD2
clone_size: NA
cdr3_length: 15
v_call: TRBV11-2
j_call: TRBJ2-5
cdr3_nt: TGTGCCAGCAGCTTAATCGGGGGGGCCCAAGAGACCCAGTACTTC
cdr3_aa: CASSLIGGAQETQYF

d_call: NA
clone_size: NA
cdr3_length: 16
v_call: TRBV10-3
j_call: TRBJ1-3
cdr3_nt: TGTGCCATCAGTGAAACACAGGGTCTGTGGGGAAACACCATATATTTT
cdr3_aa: CAISETQGLWGNTIYF

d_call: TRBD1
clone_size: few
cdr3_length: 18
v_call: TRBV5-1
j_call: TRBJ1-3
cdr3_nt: TGCGCCAGCAGCTTAAGGGGGAAAGGGGGCGCCGCTGGAAACACCATATATTTT
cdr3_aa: CASSLRGKGGAAGNTIYF

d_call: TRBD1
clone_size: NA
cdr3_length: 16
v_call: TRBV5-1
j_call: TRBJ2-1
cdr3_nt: TGCGCCAGCAACCCTGGGACAGGGGGAAATTTGAATGAGCAGTTCTTC
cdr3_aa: CASNPGTGGNLNEQFF

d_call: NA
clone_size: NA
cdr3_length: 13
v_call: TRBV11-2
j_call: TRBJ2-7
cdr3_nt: TGTGCCAGCAGCTTAGAGTTCGGGTATGAGCAGTACTTC
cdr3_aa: CASSLEFGYEQYF

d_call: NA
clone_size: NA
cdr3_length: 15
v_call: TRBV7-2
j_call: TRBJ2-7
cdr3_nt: TGTGCCAGCAGCTTACGTCGGGAAAAGGGCCACGAGCAGTACTTC
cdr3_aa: CASSLRREKGHEQYF

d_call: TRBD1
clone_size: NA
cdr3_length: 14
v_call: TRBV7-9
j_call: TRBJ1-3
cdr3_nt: TGTGCCAGCAGCCGGACAGGCTCTGGAAACACCATATATTTT
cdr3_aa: CASSRTGSGNTIYF

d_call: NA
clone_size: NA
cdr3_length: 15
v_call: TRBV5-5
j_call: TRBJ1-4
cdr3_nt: TGTGCCAGCAGCCGGAAACAGGGACGAGATGAAAAACTGTTTTTT
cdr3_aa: CASSRKQGRDEKLFF

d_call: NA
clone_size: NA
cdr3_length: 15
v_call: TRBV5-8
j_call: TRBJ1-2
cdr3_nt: TGTGCCAGCAGCTTCGGATTACAAGAAAGCGTTGGCTACACCTTC
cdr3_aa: CASSFGLQESVGYTF

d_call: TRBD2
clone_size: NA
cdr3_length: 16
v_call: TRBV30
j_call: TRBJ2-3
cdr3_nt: TGTGCCTGGAGTGACACTAGCGGGGGTTTCACAGATACGCAGTATTTT
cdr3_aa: CAWSDTSGGFTDTQYF

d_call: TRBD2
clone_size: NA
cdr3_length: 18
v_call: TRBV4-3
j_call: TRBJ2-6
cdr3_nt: TGCGCCAGCAGCCAAGCGCGGGGGGGAAGCTCTGGGGCCAACGTCCTGACTTTC
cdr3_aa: CASSQARGGSSGANVLTF